This TCR beta chain was sequenced for a study of T cells in localized non-small cell lung cancer. This CDR3 comprises 16 residues. Trimming cost V 3 bases and J 0 bases; bases outside gene matches: 5. Germline V lookup: CDR1 SNHLY, CDR2 FYNNEI. Some clones are missing from TCRdb's copy, which holds only in-frame ones; the method was immunoSEQ multiplex PCR. Among about 18,000 clones listed, about 89% were seen once. This receptor was taken from a male donor at least 60 years old with stage II squamous cell lung carcinoma. Sample: peripheral blood, taken before any cancer treatment. This chain connects TRBV2 to TRBJ2-1; 7 bases agree with TRBD2. The CDR3 is CASSDLAELSYNEQFF. In nucleotides, the CDR3 is TGTGCCAGCAGTGATCTAGCGGAGCTCTCCTACAATGAGCAGTTCTTC.